The 8 T cell receptor beta chains presented below share a single source sample, sequenced in a study of tumor and adjacent non-tumor tissue in lung cancer (dated by TCRdb to 2017 to 2018). Bulk unsorted tissue served as the source for RNA extraction, and RNA quality was assessed using a NanoDrop ND-1000 and an Agilent 2100. Receptors were amplified or captured by multiplex PCR. Sequencing used an Illumina HiSeq 2500. TCRbeta libraries were constructed through three rounds of nested PCR with primers (Table S4) according to protocols adapted from ARM-PCR. Starting from the raw public reads, TCRdb applied fastp trimming at Q25, assembled clones with MiXCR and retained in-frame beta chains. Each entry merges the rows of one CDR3 protein and shows their most common DNA and genes. This sample comprises approximately 90,000 distinct CDR3 sequences, about 70% of them detected only once. The ten largest clones capture roughly 18% of the sample.

Sequenced input: lung tumor tissue. The receptor set was obtained from a man aged 55 to 70 with non-small cell lung cancer.

V usage is TRBV11-2 and J usage is TRBJ2-5; maybe TRBD2 (6 bases). V gave up 6 bases and J gave up 5 bases, with 19 bases separating them. The CDR3 is 15 residues long. Germline lookup yields CDR1 SGHAT and CDR2 FQNNGV. CDR3 nucleotides: TGTGCCAGCAGTCAGGGACTCCAACATCGGGAGACCCAGTACTTC. Its translation is CASSQGLQHRETQYF.

On this clonotype itself: A much larger clone sits a single nucleotide away, making a read error possible. V is TRBV7-9 and J is TRBJ2-3; D may match TRBD1 or TRBD2 (5 bases each). The CDR3 loop spans 15 amino acids. Germline values: CDR1 SEHNR, CDR2 FQNEAQ (reference sequence). Between the trimmed V and J ends, which lost 0 bases and 10 bases, there was a span of 17 bases. The CDR3 here is CASSLATGTQMSQYF. The CDR3 nucleotides read TGTGCCAGCAGCTTAGCCACCGGGACCCAGATGTCGCAGTATTTT.

The genes are TRBV10-3 and TRBJ1-5; 7 bases agree with TRBD1. Trimming took 7 bases from V and 7 from J; bases not matched to a gene: 10. CDR3 length equals 14 residues. Germline V gene sequence: CDR1 ENHRY, CDR2 SYGVKD. CDR3: CAIIETGDQQPQHF. The CDR3 DNA reads TGTGCCATCATTGAAACAGGGGATCAGCAGCCCCAGCATTTT.

As for this clonotype: One end of the junction varies from germline; a read error may be responsible. The rearrangement links TRBV11-2 to TRBJ1-1; weak D call: TRBD1 (6 bases). This CDR3 region has 13 residues. The germline V gene has CDR1 SGHAT and CDR2 FQNNGV. The CDR3 region is CASNLGTSDKPFF. In nucleotides, the CDR3 is TGTGCCAGCAACTTAGGGACATCCGATAAACCTTTCTTT.

The sample holds a few counts of this clonotype. CDR3 nucleotide sequence: TGTGCCAGCAGCTTAGGTGACGGATACAATGAGCAGTTCTTC. Residues: CASSLGDGYNEQFF. This sequence joins TRBV7-9 and TRBJ2-1; D gene uncertain. The CDR3 contains 14 residues. Germline loops: CDR1 SEHNR, CDR2 FQNEAQ (reference sequence). V lost 1 base to trimming and J lost 4 bases, with 8 bases between them.

This clonotype came up a few times. The rearrangement links TRBV5-1 to TRBJ2-5; 9 positions match TRBD2. Germline V gives CDR1 SGHRS, CDR2 YFSETQ. This CDR3 is 15 amino acids long. After removal of 3 bases from V and 3 bases from J, the junction contained 6 bases not matched to a gene. CDR3 residues: CASSSLAGAEETQYF. The DNA of the CDR3 is TGCGCCAGCAGCTCCTTAGCGGGAGCGGAAGAGACCCAGTACTTC.

Worth noting for this clonotype: A junction boundary mismatches the germline segment, possibly from a read error. The chain couples TRBV20-1 to TRBJ2-1; D might be TRBD1 or TRBD2, each matching 5 bases. The CDR3 length is 15 residues. Germline V lookup: CDR1 DFQATT, CDR2 SNEGSKA (reference sequence). In DNA, the CDR3 is TGCAGTGCTAGAGTAACACGGGGACCCTACAATGAGCAGCTCTTC. Its translation: CSARVTRGPYNEQLF.

A word on this clonotype: A read error is likely, as this CDR3 ends without the conserved phenylalanine or tryptophan. The gene calls are TRBV5-4 and TRBJ1-6; D ambiguous. The ends were cut back, 4 bases at V and 6 bases at J, with 11 bases in the middle. Per germline, CDR1 SGHNT and CDR2 YYREEE (reference sequence). The CDR3 loop spans 14 amino acids. The chain's CDR3 is CASSLTWGNSPLHI. DNA for the CDR3: TGTGCCAGCAGCCTGACATGGGGTAATTCACCCCTCCACATT.